These 29 T cell receptor beta chains were sequenced from one sample in a study of T-cell memory formation after mild COVID-19. TCRdb processed the 5' RACE reads anew with MiXCR; each CDR3 protein has one entry. The sample lists around 310,000 distinct CDR3 sequences; 20% to 25% were seen once. Sequencing was performed on PBMCs or a T cell subset sorted from them (not recorded which). Source of these receptors: a man younger than 30 who had mild COVID-19 (a few samples of this study predate the infection). Cell type and time point are not known.

This clonotype appeared a few times. J is TRBJ2-7 and V is TRBV28; the match to TRBD1 covers 7 bases. Germline CDR1 is MDHEN and CDR2 is SYDVKM. There are 16 residues in the CDR3. V was pared by 4 bases and J by 0 bases, with 9 bases of the junction left unmatched. CDR3 bases: TGTGCCAGCAGTTCCCCCTCGGGACAGAGCTCCTACGAGCAGTACTTC. Its translation: CASSSPSGQSSYEQYF.

This clonotype was detected only once. The rearrangement uses TRBV7-3 and TRBJ1-6; 8 nucleotides align to TRBD1. This CDR3 comprises 15 residues. V lost 5 bases and J lost 9; bases outside the gene matches: 9. Germline CDR1 is SGHTA and CDR2 is FQGTGA. The CDR3 sequence: CASSPGGQGTSPLHF. In DNA form, the CDR3 reads TGTGCCAGCAGCCCGGGCGGACAGGGCACTTCACCCCTCCACTTT.

The rearrangement uses TRBV11-2 and TRBJ2-1, with D tentatively TRBD1 or TRBD2 (7 bases each). Per the germline V gene, CDR1 is SGHAT and CDR2 is FQNNGV. The V end lost 5 bases, the J end lost 0 bases, and 20 bases lay between the germline ends. The CDR3 loop spans 18 amino acids. As DNA, the CDR3 is TGTGCCAGCAGCCGGGGGGCGGGACAGCACTTCTCCTACAATGAGCAGTTCTTC. It encodes CASSRGAGQHFSYNEQFF.

Ten or more counts support this clonotype. The rearrangement joins TRBV2 to TRBJ2-1, with D tentatively TRBD2 (6 bases). The length of the CDR3 is 16 residues. The V and J ends lost 6 bases and 9 bases respectively, with 24 bases between them. CDR1 and CDR2 from the germline V gene are SNHLY and FYNNEI. CDR3 sequence reads: CASSGTWDWSGGEQFF. The CDR3 nucleotides read TGTGCCAGCAGCGGAACCTGGGACTGGTCTGGGGGTGAGCAGTTCTTC.

V is TRBV7-3 and J is TRBJ1-1; D is ambiguous. Trimming took off 5 bases at V and 0 bases at J, with 10 bases between the two ends. CDR3 length: 14 amino acids. The germline gives CDR1 SGHTA, CDR2 FQGTGA. CDR3 nucleotide sequence: TGTGCCAGCAGCACGGACGGTATGAACACTGAAGCTTTCTTT. It translates to CASSTDGMNTEAFF.

This clonotype was recorded a few times. The chain carries TRBV6-5 and TRBJ2-1; 8 nucleotides agree with TRBD1. V was clipped by 0 bases and J by 7 bases; unmatched bases: 5. The germline CDR1 and CDR2 sequences are MNHEY and SVGAGI. The CDR3 is 15 residues long. The CDR3 spells CASSYSTRGRNEQFF. Here the CDR3 DNA reads TGTGCCAGCAGTTACTCGACCAGGGGGCGGAATGAGCAGTTCTTC.

The chain uses TRBV7-9 and TRBJ2-5; D may match TRBD1 or TRBD2 (5 bases each). V lost 1 base and J 5 bases, leaving 17 bases between the germline ends. The CDR3 totals 16 residues. The germline V gene has CDR1 SEHNR and CDR2 FQNEAQ (reference sequence). The CDR3 loop is CASSLDRSGTWETQYF. Here the CDR3 DNA reads TGTGCCAGCAGCTTAGATCGGTCAGGGACGTGGGAGACCCAGTACTTC. The complete variable domain, with remaining parts taken from reference TRBV7-9 and TRBJ2-5, reads DTGVSQNPRHKITKRGQNVTFRCDPISEHNRLYWYRQTLGQGPEFLTYFQNEAQLEKSRLLSDRFSAERPKGSFSTLEIQRTEQGDSAMYLCASSLDRSGTWETQYFGPGTRLLVL.

The genes are TRBV24-1 and TRBJ2-7; weak D call: TRBD1 (5 bases). V was cut by 10 bases and J by 0 bases, with 21 bases left in between. The germline gives CDR1 KGHDR, CDR2 SFDVKD. There are 16 residues in the CDR3. The CDR3 region is CATPVFVDMSSYEQYF. CDR3 in DNA: TGTGCCACGCCGGTCTTTGTGGACATGAGCTCCTACGAGCAGTACTTC.

This clonotype was seen a handful of times. This chain links TRBV7-2 with TRBJ2-5, with D maybe TRBD1 (6 bases). Germline CDR1 is SGHTA and CDR2 is FQGNSA. The CDR3 is 15 amino acids. With 7 bases removed from V and 1 base from J, the gap between germline ends came to 16 bases. CDR3 sequence reads: CASMLTGTPQETQYF. CDR3 DNA: TGTGCCAGCATGCTAACCGGGACACCCCAAGAGACCCAGTACTTC.

The rearrangement joins TRBV3-1 to TRBJ2-7; weak D call: TRBD2 (6 bases). The CDR3 covers 14 residues. Trimming took off 2 bases at V and 4 bases at J, with 12 bases between the two ends. From germline, CDR1 is LGHDT and CDR2 YNNKEL (reference sequence). In DNA form, the CDR3 reads TGTGCCAGCAGCCAAAGGCTGGGGGGATACGAGCAGTACTTC. Translating it yields CASSQRLGGYEQYF.

The table lists this clonotype with many counts. The chain combines TRBV6-1 with TRBJ1-5, with 7 bases aligning to TRBD1. The germline CDR1 and CDR2 sequences are MNHNS and SASEGT. V was clipped by 5 bases and J by 7 bases; unmatched bases: 8. The CDR3 has 14 amino acids. Here the CDR3 DNA reads TGTGCCAGCAGTCAGACAGGGCAGGAACAGCCCCAGCATTTT. Amino acids: CASSQTGQEQPQHF.

This chain joins TRBV7-8 and TRBJ1-5, with TRBD1 matching over 7 bases. V shed 4 bases, J shed 2 bases, and the junction held 8 bases outside the gene matches. The germline gives CDR1 SGHVS, CDR2 FQNEAQ. The CDR3 totals 16 residues. The CDR3 DNA is TGTGCCAGCAGCTCAATGCAGGGGGTGGGCAATCAGCCCCAGCATTTT. It specifies CASSSMQGVGNQPQHF.

Many counts were recorded for this clonotype. The gene calls are TRBV12-3 or TRBV12-4 and TRBJ2-4; D might be TRBD1 or TRBD2, each matching 5 bases. Trimming left V 8 bases short and J 12 bases short, with 14 bases between. This CDR3 has 11 residues. The CDR3 spells CASGRPGTQYF. The CDR3 DNA reads TGTGCCAGCGGACGACCCGGGACTCAGTACTTC.

This clonotype was picked up a small number of times. V gene TRBV7-9 combines with J gene TRBJ1-1; the D gene is possibly TRBD1 (6 bases). Germline V gives CDR1 SEHNR, CDR2 FQNEAQ (reference sequence). Trimming took off 4 bases at V and 5 bases at J, with 14 bases between the two ends. This CDR3 region has 14 residues. The CDR3, as DNA: TGTGCCAGCAGCTCCCTGGGGGGGCGGACTGAAGCTTTCTTT. Its translation is CASSSLGGRTEAFF.

The rearrangement links TRBV6-2 or TRBV6-3 to TRBJ2-7, with 13 bases aligning to TRBD2. The CDR3 is 15 residues long. Germline assignment: CDR1 MNHEY and CDR2 SVGEGT. The ends lost 6 bases at V and 7 bases at J; junction bases unmatched: 9. CDR3 in DNA: TGTGCCAGCAGGCCCGGGACTAGCGGGGCTCGGGAGCAGTACGTC. Its translation: CASRPGTSGAREQYV.

This clonotype was observed a few times. This chain joins TRBV5-1 and TRBJ2-7, with 7 bases lining up with TRBD1. CDR3 size: 15 residues. V trimming: 4 bases; J trimming: 2 bases; junction bases outside the gene matches: 9. The germline V gene has CDR1 SGHRS and CDR2 YFSETQ. Here the CDR3 DNA reads TGCGCCAGCAGCCCCGGTAGGGGGCGACCCTACGAGCAGTACTTC. It translates to CASSPGRGRPYEQYF.

This clonotype was seen a few times. The chain combines TRBV5-1 with TRBJ2-7; no firm D call. There are 15 residues in the CDR3. Germline-derived CDR1 and CDR2 are SGHRS and YFSETQ. Trimming took off 4 bases at V and 5 bases at J, with 19 bases between the two ends. The CDR3 coding sequence is TGCGCCAGCAGCCCGAGACCAGCTGAAGGCCACGAGCAGTACGTC. This encodes CASSPRPAEGHEQYV.

This clonotype turned up a few times. This sequence joins TRBV7-7 and TRBJ2-1; 9 bases match TRBD1. The germline V gene encodes CDR1 SSHAT and CDR2 FNYEAQ (reference sequence). The CDR3 is 13 residues long. The CDR3, as DNA: TGTGCTCCGAATCAGGACAGGGGCGATGAGCAGTTCTTC. It is translated as CAPNQDRGDEQFF.

The rearrangement links TRBV7-9 to TRBJ1-4; maybe TRBD1 (6 bases). From germline, CDR1 is SEHNR and CDR2 FQNEAQ (reference sequence). V was trimmed by 3 bases and J by 5 bases, leaving 13 bases between them. The CDR3 has 15 amino acids. Written as DNA, the CDR3 is TGTGCCAGCAGCTTTCGGGGGCTTCCCAATGAAAAACTGTTTTTT. Translation gives CASSFRGLPNEKLFF.

J is TRBJ2-3 and V is TRBV5-1; 8 nucleotides align to TRBD1. V gave up 3 bases and J gave up 0 bases; unmatched junction bases: 6. CDR1 is SGHRS and CDR2 is YFSETQ in the germline V gene. The CDR3 runs 16 residues. This CDR3 is CASSSGWTGSTDTQYF. In nucleotides, the CDR3 is TGCGCCAGCAGCTCGGGATGGACAGGGAGCACAGATACGCAGTATTTT.

This clonotype has a handful of counts. CDR3: CASSQESILTGELFF. In DNA form, the CDR3 reads TGCGCCAGCAGCCAAGAGAGCATTCTCACCGGGGAGCTGTTTTTT. This chain links TRBV4-1 with TRBJ2-2; D unresolved. This CDR3 is built from 15 residues. Per germline, CDR1 MGHRA and CDR2 YSYEKL. V lost 0 bases and J 4 bases, leaving 9 bases between the germline ends.

The V call is TRBV20-1, the J call TRBJ2-3; 8 bases agree with TRBD2. Germline assignment: CDR1 DFQATT and CDR2 SNEGSKA (reference sequence). There are 16 residues in the CDR3. The ends lost 6 bases at V and 3 bases at J; junction bases unmatched: 14. For the CDR3, the DNA is TGCAGTGCCCCAGGGCTCGCTAGCGGGTTAACAGATACGCAGTATTTT. Its translation: CSAPGLASGLTDTQYF.

This clonotype occurred a few times. The CDR3 DNA reads as TGTGCCAGCAGCTTGGAAGGGGGCAAGGGTGAAAAACTGTTTTTT. Residues: CASSLEGGKGEKLFF. The chain is built from TRBV5-5 and TRBJ1-4; 7 bases are a match to TRBD1. Germline CDR1 is SGHKS and CDR2 is YYEKEE (reference sequence). With 0 bases clipped from V and 7 bases from J, the junction kept 6 bases outside the gene matches. This CDR3 has 15 residues.

This clonotype has just a few counts. The chain combines TRBV9 with TRBJ1-1; 9 nucleotides agree with TRBD1. The junction had 7 bases not matched to a gene; V was cut back by 4 bases and J by 3 bases. The germline V gene has CDR1 SGDLS and CDR2 YYNGEE. The CDR3 consists of 15 residues. As DNA, the CDR3 is TGTGCCAGCAGCCCACGACAGGGGGGAGACACTGAAGCTTTCTTT. Translation gives CASSPRQGGDTEAFF.

In this sample, this clonotype turned up a few times. The chain joins TRBV7-2 to TRBJ1-5, with 10 bases identical to TRBD1. V shed 1 base, J shed 2 bases, and the junction held 11 bases outside the gene matches. CDR1 is SGHTA, CDR2 FQGNSA, per germline. This CDR3 region has 19 residues. CDR3 region: CASSLGNTQGTGGNQPQHF. CDR3 bases: TGTGCCAGCAGCTTAGGGAATACTCAAGGGACAGGGGGCAATCAGCCCCAGCATTTT.

The CDR3: CASRVGSYNEQFF. The CDR3 DNA reads as TGTGCCAGCAGGGTGGGCTCCTACAATGAGCAGTTCTTC. The rearrangement links TRBV6-6 to TRBJ2-1; D is ambiguous. V gave up 6 bases and J gave up 0 bases, with 6 bases separating them. Germline CDR1 MNHNY, CDR2 SVGAGI (reference sequence). CDR3 length: 13 residues.

This clonotype was observed a few times. V usage is TRBV6-5 and J usage is TRBJ1-4; TRBD1 is a possible D gene (5 bases). The V gene's germline CDR1 is MNHEY and CDR2 SVGAGI. The CDR3 spans 16 residues. V lost 5 bases to trimming and J lost 0 bases, with 13 bases between them. The CDR3 here is CASSPWGGATNEKLFF. CDR3 sequence (DNA): TGTGCCAGCAGTCCTTGGGGGGGTGCAACTAATGAAAAACTGTTTTTT.

This clonotype is labeled as medium-sized. The chain couples TRBV5-1 to TRBJ2-2; tentatively, D is TRBD1 or TRBD2 (5 bases each). In germline, CDR1 is SGHRS, CDR2 YFSETQ. The CDR3 contains 17 residues. Trimming took off 3 bases at V and 0 bases at J, with 15 bases between the two ends. The CDR3 coding sequence is TGCGCCAGCAGCTCGAACGGGGCTAACGCGAACACCGGGGAGCTGTTTTTT. Amino acid sequence: CASSSNGANANTGELFF.

The V gene is TRBV10-3, the J gene TRBJ2-6, with 7 bases fitting TRBD2. With V trimmed by 10 bases and J by 13 bases, 13 bases remained unmatched. This CDR3 region has 13 residues. The V gene's germline CDR1 is ENHRY and CDR2 SYGVKD. The CDR3 sequence is CATDPSGAGVLTF. CDR3 bases: TGTGCCACCGACCCAAGCGGGGCGGGTGTCCTGACTTTC.